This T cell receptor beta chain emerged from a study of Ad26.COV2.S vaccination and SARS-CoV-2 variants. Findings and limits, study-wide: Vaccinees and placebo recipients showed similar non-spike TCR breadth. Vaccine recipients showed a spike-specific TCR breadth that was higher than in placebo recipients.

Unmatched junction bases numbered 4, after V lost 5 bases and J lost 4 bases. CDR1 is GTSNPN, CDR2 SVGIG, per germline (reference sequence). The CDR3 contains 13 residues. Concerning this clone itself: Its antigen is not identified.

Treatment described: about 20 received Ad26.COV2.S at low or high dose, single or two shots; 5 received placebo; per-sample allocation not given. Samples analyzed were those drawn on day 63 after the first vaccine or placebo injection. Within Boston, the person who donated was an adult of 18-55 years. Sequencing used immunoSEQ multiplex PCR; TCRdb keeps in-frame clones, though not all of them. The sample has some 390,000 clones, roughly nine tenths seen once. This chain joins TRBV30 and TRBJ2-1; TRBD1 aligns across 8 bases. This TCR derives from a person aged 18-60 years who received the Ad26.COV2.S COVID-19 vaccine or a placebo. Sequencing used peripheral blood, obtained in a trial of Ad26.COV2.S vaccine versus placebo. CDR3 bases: TGTGCCTGGGGACAGGGTACATACAATGAGCAGTTCTTC. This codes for CAWGQGTYNEQFF. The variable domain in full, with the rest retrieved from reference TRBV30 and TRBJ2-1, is SQTIHQWPATLVQPVGSPLSLECTVEGTSNPNLYWYRQAAGRGLQLLFYSVGIGQISSEVPQNLSASRPQDRQFILSSKKLLLSDSGFYLCAWGQGTYNEQFFGPGTRLTVL.